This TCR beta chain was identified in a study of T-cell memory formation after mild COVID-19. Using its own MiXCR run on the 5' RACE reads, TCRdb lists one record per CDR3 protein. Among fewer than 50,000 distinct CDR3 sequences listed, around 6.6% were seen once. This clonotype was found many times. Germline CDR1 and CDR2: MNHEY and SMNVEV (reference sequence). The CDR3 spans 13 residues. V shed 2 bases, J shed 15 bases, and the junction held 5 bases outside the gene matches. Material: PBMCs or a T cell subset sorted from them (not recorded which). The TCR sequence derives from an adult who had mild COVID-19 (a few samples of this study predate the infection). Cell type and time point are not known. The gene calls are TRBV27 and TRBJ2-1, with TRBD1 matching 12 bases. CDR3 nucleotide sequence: TGTGCCAGCAGTTTAGGGACAGGGGGCCGCCTGTTCTTC. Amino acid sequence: CASSLGTGGRLFF.